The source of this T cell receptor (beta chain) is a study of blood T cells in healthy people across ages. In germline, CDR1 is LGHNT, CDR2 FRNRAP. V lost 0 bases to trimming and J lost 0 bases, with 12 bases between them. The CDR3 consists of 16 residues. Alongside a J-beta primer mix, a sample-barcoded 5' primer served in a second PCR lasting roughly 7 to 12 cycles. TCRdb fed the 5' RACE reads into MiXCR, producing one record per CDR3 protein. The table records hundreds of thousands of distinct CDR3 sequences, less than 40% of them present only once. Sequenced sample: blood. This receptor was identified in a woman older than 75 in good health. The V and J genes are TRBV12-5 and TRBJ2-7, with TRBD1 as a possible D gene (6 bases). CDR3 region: CASGLVQGSSSYEQYF. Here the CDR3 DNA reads TGTGCTAGTGGTTTGGTACAGGGCTCTAGCTCCTACGAGCAGTACTTC.